This passage covers 7 T cell receptor beta chains from one sample sequenced in a study of human T cells and chemical hapten exposure. Time point given: pre-sensitization, week 0. The treatment: therapeutic diphenylcyclopropenone sensitization with weekly scalp DPC. One entry per CDR3 protein results from TCRdb running MiXCR on the RACE reads. The data contain about 350,000 distinct CDR3 sequences, 4.5% to 5.5% of them singletons. This specimen consisted of whole blood, obtained in connection with sensitization to the hapten diphenylcyclopropenone (DPC). These TCRs come from a woman between 18 and 30 years old with alopecia areata. Some clones in this sample may be carry-over from other donors' samples.

The V gene is TRBV27, the J gene TRBJ2-7; D possibly corresponds to TRBD1 (6 bases). Germline V lookup: CDR1 MNHEY, CDR2 SMNVEV (reference sequence). V lost 5 bases, J lost 3 bases, and 14 bases lay in between. CDR3 length: 14 amino acids. The CDR3 loop reads CASSINTDSYEQYF. The CDR3, as DNA: TGTGCCAGCAGTATAAACACGGACAGCTACGAGCAGTACTTC.

V is TRBV2 and J is TRBJ1-6, with D possibly TRBD1 on 5 matching bases. Trimming took off 5 bases at V and 1 base at J, with 18 bases between the two ends. Per the germline V gene, CDR1 is SNHLY and CDR2 is FYNNEI. CDR3 length: 18 residues. The CDR3 protein is CASSKKSAGESYNSPLHF. CDR3 DNA sequence: TGTGCCAGCAGTAAAAAGAGCGCGGGGGAATCCTATAATTCACCCCTCCACTTT. The full variable domain, rest sourced from reference TRBV2 and TRBJ1-6, is EPEVTQTPSHQVTQMGQEVILRCVPISNHLYFYWYRQILGQKVEFLVSFYNNEISEKSEIFDDQFSVERPDGSNFTLKIRSTKLEDSAMYFCASSKKSAGESYNSPLHFGNGTRLTVT.

Only a few counts were recorded for this clonotype. The gene calls are TRBV20-1 and TRBJ2-7; perhaps TRBD1 as D (6 bases). Germline values: CDR1 DFQATT, CDR2 SNEGSKA (reference sequence). The CDR3 runs to 14 residues. The V and J ends lost 6 bases and 5 bases respectively, with 20 bases between them. CDR3 residues: CSAPTSGAKNEQYF. The CDR3 DNA reads TGCAGTGCCCCAACTTCAGGGGCGAAAAACGAGCAGTACTTC.

The table lists this clonotype with many counts. The rearrangement joins TRBV12-3 or TRBV12-4 to TRBJ1-1; no firm D call. The CDR3 consists of 16 residues. V gave up 6 bases and J gave up 0 bases, with 17 bases separating them. The CDR3 reads CASSSERTALNTEAFF. The CDR3 DNA reads TGTGCCAGCAGCTCCGAGCGGACCGCGTTGAACACTGAAGCTTTCTTT.

The sample holds many counts of this clonotype. The chain couples TRBV27 to TRBJ2-3; D gene ambiguous. This CDR3 is built from 11 residues. V was clipped by 5 bases and J by 6 bases, with 6 bases between them. Germline V gene sequence: CDR1 MNHEY, CDR2 SMNVEV (reference sequence). Here the CDR3 reads CASSHRDTQYF. DNA for the CDR3: TGTGCCAGCAGTCATAGGGATACGCAGTATTTT.

This clonotype was seen only a few times. The rearrangement links TRBV4-3 to TRBJ2-2; 9 bases line up with TRBD1. This CDR3 comprises 17 residues. Germline V lookup: CDR1 LGHNA, CDR2 YSLEER. V was clipped by 0 bases and J by 4 bases; unmatched bases: 6. CDR3 sequence (DNA): TGCGCCAGCAGCCAAGATTCCGGGACAGGGCTCACCGGGGAGCTGTTTTTT. It codes for CASSQDSGTGLTGELFF.

The table lists this clonotype with many counts. As DNA, the CDR3 is TGTGCCAGCAGTTCCCTCACAGGGGCCTCCTACAATGAGCAGTTCTTC. Its translation is CASSSLTGASYNEQFF. The rearrangement uses TRBV6-2 or TRBV6-3 and TRBJ2-1, with 7 bases identical to TRBD1. The CDR3 runs to 16 residues. The V segment lost 4 bases and the J segment 0 bases; nucleotides outside the gene matches: 6. Germline-derived CDR1 and CDR2 are MNHEY and SVGEGT.